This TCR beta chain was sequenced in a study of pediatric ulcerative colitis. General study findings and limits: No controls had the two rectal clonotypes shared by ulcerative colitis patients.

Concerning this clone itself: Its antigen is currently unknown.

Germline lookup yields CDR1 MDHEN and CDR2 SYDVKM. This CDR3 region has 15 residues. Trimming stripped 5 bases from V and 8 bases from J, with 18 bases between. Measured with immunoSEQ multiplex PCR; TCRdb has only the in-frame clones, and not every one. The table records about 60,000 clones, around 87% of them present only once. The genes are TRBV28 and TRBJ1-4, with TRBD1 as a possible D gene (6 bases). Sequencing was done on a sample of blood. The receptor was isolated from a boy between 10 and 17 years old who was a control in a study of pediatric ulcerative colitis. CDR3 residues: CASSGGGRAFEKLFF. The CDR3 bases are TGTGCCAGCAGTGGGGGGGGCAGGGCCTTCGAAAAACTGTTTTTT.